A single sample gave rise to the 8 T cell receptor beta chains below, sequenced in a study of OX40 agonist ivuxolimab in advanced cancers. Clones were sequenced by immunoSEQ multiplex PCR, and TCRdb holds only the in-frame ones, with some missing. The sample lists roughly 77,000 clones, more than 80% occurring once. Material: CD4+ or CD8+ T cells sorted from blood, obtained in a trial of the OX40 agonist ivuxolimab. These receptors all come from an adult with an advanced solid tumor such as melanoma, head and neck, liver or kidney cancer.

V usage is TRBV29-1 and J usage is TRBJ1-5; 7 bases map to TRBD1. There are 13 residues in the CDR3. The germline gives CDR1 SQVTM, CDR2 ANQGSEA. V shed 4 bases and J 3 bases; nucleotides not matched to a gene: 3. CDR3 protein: CSVGGTDNQPQHF. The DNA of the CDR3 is TGCAGCGTTGGGGGGACAGACAATCAGCCCCAGCATTTT.

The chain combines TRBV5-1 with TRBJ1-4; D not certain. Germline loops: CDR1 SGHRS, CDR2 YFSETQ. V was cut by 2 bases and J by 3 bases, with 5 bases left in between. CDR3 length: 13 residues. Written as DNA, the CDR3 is TGCGCCAGCAGCTTCCGGGCTAATGAAAAACTGTTTTTT. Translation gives CASSFRANEKLFF. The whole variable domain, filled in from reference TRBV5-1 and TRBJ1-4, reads KAGVTQTPRYLIKTRGQQVTLSCSPISGHRSVSWYQQTPGQGLQFLFEYFSETQRNKGNFPGRFSGRQFSNSRSEMNVSTLELGDSALYLCASSFRANEKLFFGSGTQLSVL.

CDR3 in amino acids: CASSLPISYEQYF. The CDR3 bases are TGTGCCAGCAGCCTTCCGATTTCCTACGAGCAGTACTTC. The gene calls are TRBV7-2 and TRBJ2-7; D gene ambiguous. The CDR3 is 13 amino acids. The V end was cut by 5 bases, the J end by 1 base, with 9 bases between. The germline V gene has CDR1 SGHTA and CDR2 FQGNSA.

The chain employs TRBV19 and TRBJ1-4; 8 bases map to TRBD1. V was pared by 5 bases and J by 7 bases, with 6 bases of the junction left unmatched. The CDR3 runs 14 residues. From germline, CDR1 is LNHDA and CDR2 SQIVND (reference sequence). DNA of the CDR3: TGTGCCAGTAGTGCCCAGGGGGCTAGTGAAAAACTGTTTTTT. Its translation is CASSAQGASEKLFF.

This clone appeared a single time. The CDR3 bases are TGTGCCAGCAGCTTAGAGGGGTCTAGCACTGAAGCTTTCTTT. Residues: CASSLEGSSTEAFF. The rearrangement uses TRBV7-9 and TRBJ1-1; tentatively, D is TRBD1 (5 bases). The CDR3 has 14 amino acids. CDR1 SEHNR and CDR2 FQNEAQ come from the germline V gene (reference sequence). The V and J ends lost 1 base and 4 bases respectively, with 10 bases between them.

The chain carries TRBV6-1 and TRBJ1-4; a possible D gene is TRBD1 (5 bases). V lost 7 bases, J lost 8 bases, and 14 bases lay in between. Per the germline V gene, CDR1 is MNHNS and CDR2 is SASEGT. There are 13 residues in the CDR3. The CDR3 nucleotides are TGTGCCAGCAATCGCCAGGGTGGGGAAAAACTGTTTTTT. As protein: CASNRQGGEKLFF.

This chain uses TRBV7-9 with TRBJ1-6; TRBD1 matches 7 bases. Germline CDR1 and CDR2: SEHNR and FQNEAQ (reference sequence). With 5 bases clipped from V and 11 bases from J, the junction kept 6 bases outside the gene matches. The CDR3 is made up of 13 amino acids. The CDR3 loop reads CASSPDRATPLHF. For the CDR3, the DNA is TGTGCCAGCAGCCCCGACAGGGCGACACCCCTCCACTTT.

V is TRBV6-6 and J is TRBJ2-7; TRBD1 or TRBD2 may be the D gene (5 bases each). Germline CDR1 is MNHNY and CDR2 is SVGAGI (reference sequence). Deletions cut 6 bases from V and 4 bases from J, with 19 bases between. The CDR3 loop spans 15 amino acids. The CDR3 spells CASRRGPTDSYEQYF. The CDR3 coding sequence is TGTGCCAGCAGACGCGGGCCGACAGATTCATACGAGCAGTACTTC.